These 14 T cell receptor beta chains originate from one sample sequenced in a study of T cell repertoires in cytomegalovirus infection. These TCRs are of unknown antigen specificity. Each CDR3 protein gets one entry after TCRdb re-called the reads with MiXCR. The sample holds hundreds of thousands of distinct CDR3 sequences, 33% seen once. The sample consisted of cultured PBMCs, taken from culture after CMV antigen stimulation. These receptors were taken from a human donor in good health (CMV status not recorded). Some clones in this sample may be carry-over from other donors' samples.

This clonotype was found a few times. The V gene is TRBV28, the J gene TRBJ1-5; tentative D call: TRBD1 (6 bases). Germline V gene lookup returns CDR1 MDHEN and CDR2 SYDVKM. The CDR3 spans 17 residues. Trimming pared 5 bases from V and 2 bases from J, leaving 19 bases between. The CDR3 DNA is TGTGCCAGCAGTCCCCCGTCGGGGGGGGCAGGCAATCAGCCCCAGCATTTT. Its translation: CASSPPSGGAGNQPQHF.

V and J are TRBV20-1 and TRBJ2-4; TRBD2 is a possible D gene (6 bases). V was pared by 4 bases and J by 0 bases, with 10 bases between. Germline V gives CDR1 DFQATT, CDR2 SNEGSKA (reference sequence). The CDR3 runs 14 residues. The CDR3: CSATSVLAKNIQYF. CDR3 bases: TGCAGTGCTACTAGCGTACTAGCCAAAAACATTCAGTACTTC.

This CDR3 is CASSQEWALNQPQHF. CDR3 nucleotides: TGCGCCAGCAGCCAAGAATGGGCGCTAAATCAGCCCCAGCATTTT. V and J are TRBV4-1 and TRBJ1-5; unclear D gene. The length of the CDR3 is 15 residues. With 0 bases removed from V and 4 bases from J, the gap between germline ends came to 10 bases. Germline V CDR1 and CDR2: MGHRA, YSYEKL.

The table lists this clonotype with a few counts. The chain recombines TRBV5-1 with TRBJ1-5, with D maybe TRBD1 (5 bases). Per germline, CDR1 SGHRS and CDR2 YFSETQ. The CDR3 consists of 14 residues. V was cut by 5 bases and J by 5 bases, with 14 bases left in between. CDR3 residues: CASRRDSPDQPQHF. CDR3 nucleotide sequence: TGCGCCAGCAGAAGAGACAGTCCCGATCAGCCCCAGCATTTT.

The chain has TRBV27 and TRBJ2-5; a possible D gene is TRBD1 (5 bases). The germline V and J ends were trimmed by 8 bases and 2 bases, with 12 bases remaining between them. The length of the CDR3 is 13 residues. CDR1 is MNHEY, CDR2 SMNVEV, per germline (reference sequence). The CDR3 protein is CASAQGSQETQYF. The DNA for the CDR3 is TGTGCCAGCGCCCAGGGTTCTCAAGAGACCCAGTACTTC.

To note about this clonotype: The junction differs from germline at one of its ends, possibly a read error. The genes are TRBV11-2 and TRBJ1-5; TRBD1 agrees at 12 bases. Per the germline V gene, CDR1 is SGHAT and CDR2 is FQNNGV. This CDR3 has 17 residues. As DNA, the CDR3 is TGTGCCAGCAGCTTATATGGGACAGGGGGCTTGGGGCAGCCCCGGCATTTT. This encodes CASSLYGTGGLGQPRHF.

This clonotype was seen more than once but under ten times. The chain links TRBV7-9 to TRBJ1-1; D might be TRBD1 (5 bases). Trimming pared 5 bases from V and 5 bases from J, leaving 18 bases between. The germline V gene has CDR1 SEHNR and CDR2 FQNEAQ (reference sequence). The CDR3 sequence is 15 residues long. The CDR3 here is CASSPRGTAGTEAFF. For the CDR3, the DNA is TGTGCCAGCAGCCCCCGGGGCACGGCGGGAACTGAAGCTTTCTTT.

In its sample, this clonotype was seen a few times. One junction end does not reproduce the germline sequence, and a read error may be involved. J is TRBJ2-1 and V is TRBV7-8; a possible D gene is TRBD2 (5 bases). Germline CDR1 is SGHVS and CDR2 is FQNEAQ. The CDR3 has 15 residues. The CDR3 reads CASRLALSSYNEQFF. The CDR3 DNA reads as TGTGCCAGCAGATTAGCGTTGAGCTCCTACAATGAGCAGTTCTTC.

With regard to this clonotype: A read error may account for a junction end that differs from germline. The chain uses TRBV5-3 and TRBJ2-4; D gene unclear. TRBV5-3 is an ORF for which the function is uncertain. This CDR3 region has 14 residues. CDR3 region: CASSLDVAKNIQYF. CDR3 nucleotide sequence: TGTGCCAGCAGCTTGGACGTAGCCAAAAACATTCAGTACTTC.

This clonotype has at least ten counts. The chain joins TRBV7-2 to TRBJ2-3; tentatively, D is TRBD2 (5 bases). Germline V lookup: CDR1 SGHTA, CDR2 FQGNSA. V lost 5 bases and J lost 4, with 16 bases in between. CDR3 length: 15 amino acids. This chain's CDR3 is CASSPEGKRPDTQYF. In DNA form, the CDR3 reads TGTGCCAGCAGCCCCGAAGGGAAGCGGCCAGATACGCAGTATTTT.

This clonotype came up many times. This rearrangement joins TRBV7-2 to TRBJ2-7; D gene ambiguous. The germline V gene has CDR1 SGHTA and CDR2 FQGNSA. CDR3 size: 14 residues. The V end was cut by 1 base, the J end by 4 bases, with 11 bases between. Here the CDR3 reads CASSLGPLPYEQYV. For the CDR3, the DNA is TGTGCCAGCAGCTTAGGGCCTCTTCCGTACGAGCAGTACGTC.

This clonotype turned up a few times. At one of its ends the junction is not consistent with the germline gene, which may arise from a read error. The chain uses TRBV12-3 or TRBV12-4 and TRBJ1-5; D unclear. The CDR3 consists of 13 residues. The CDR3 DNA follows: TGTGCCAGCAGCCAAAACCTGGGAGGCGACCGCTATTTT. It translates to CASSQNLGGDRYF.

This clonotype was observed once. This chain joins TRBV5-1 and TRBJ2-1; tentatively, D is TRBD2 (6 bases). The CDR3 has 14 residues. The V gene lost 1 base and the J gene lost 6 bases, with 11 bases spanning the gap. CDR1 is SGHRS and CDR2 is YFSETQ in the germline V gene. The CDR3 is CASSLSGAGNEQFF. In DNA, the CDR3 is TGCGCCAGCAGCTTGTCGGGAGCAGGCAATGAGCAGTTCTTC.

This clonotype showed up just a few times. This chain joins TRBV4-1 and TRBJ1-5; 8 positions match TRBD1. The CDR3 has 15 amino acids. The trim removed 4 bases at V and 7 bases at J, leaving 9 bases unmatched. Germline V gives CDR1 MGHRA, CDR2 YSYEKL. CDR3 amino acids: CASSPGTGLRQPQHF. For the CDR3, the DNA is TGCGCCAGCAGCCCCGGGACAGGCCTCCGCCAGCCCCAGCATTTT.